The 22 T cell receptor beta chains below were found in one sample sequenced in a study of blood T cell repertoires in COVID-19. Using immunoSEQ multiplex PCR, the repertoire was profiled, and TCRdb retains in-frame clones only, with some absent. The table has about 210,000 clones, almost 90% seen once; the top ten hold around 1.5%. The sample consisted of peripheral blood. The origin of the receptors is a man aged 18 to 29 with active or convalescent COVID-19.

The chain has TRBV14 and TRBJ2-5; 7 positions match TRBD2. The length of the CDR3 is 16 residues. V lost 1 base to trimming and J lost 4 bases; unmatched junction nucleotides: 9. Germline CDR1 reads SGHDN; CDR2 reads FVKESK. CDR3: CASSQVGGSRGETQYF. CDR3 in DNA: TGTGCCAGCAGCCAAGTGGGCGGGAGTCGTGGAGAGACCCAGTACTTC.

The chain couples TRBV27 to TRBJ1-4; possibly TRBD1 for D (5 bases). The CDR3 is 13 amino acids. The germline CDR1 and CDR2 sequences are MNHEY and SMNVEV (reference sequence). V was shortened by 5 bases and J by 12 bases, with 16 bases between the two germline ends. The CDR3 loop is CASSPGGGWELFF. The CDR3 DNA reads TGTGCCAGCAGTCCTGGGGGAGGGTGGGAACTGTTTTTT.

As regards this clone: Different DNA sequences within this sample yield the same CDR3. The chain combines TRBV19 with TRBJ1-5; 9 bases align to TRBD1. Germline V gene data show CDR1 as LNHDA and CDR2 as SQIVND (reference sequence). J was trimmed by 3 bases and V by 4 bases; bases with no gene match: 7. The CDR3 consists of 16 residues. CDR3 nucleotide sequence: TGTGCCAGTAGTACCCCGGACAGGGGAAACAATCAGCCCCAGCATTTT. Its protein is CASSTPDRGNNQPQHF.

The rearrangement uses TRBV11-2 and TRBJ1-3; the D is unclear. The CDR3 sequence is 13 residues long. The V end was cut by 4 bases, the J end by 2 bases, with 6 bases between. CDR1 is SGHAT and CDR2 is FQNNGV in the germline V gene. CDR3 in amino acids: CASSSGAGNTIYF. As DNA, the CDR3 is TGTGCCAGCAGCTCCGGAGCTGGAAACACCATATATTTT.

The chain recombines TRBV5-1 with TRBJ2-1, with D maybe TRBD2 (5 bases). Trimming took off 3 bases at V and 8 bases at J, with 15 bases between the two ends. The CDR3 totals 14 residues. Per the germline V gene, CDR1 is SGHRS and CDR2 is YFSETQ. The chain's CDR3 is CASSSEVFGDEQFF. For the CDR3, the DNA is TGCGCCAGCAGCTCGGAGGTATTTGGGGATGAGCAGTTCTTC.

The V and J genes are TRBV19 and TRBJ1-1, with 9 bases that match TRBD1. The CDR3 contains 14 residues. Germline V gene data show CDR1 as LNHDA and CDR2 as SQIVND (reference sequence). J was trimmed by 1 base and V by 4 bases; bases with no gene match: 1. CDR3 sequence: CASSKGQGNTEAFF. For the CDR3, the DNA is TGTGCCAGTAGTAAGGGACAGGGGAACACTGAAGCTTTCTTT.

In this sample, this clone turned up once. The chain has TRBV28 and TRBJ1-4, with D hard to call. This CDR3 comprises 15 residues. CDR1 is MDHEN and CDR2 is SYDVKM in the germline V gene. Trimming removed 4 bases from V and 6 bases from J, with 15 bases in between. The CDR3 bases are TGTGCCAGCAGTTCTAACCGGGATCCCTATGAAAAACTGTTTTTT. This gives the protein CASSSNRDPYEKLFF.

This chain connects TRBV29-1 to TRBJ1-4; no firm D call. CDR1 and CDR2 (germline): SQVTM, ANQGSEA. V lost 6 bases and J lost 2, with 10 bases in between. The CDR3 is 13 residues long. CDR3 in amino acids: CSVQLGTNEKLFF. CDR3 nucleotides: TGCAGCGTCCAACTCGGGACTAATGAAAAACTGTTTTTT.

This sequence joins TRBV27 and TRBJ2-2; D not resolved. CDR1 MNHEY and CDR2 SMNVEV come from the germline V gene (reference sequence). V was pared by 6 bases and J by 7 bases, with 9 bases between. The CDR3 sequence is 12 residues long. The CDR3 bases are TGTGCCAGCAGCAATCTAGTCGGGGAGCTGTTTTTT. This gives the protein CASSNLVGELFF.

In its sample, this clone was seen once. The chain couples TRBV18 to TRBJ2-1, with 12 bases matching TRBD2. Germline CDR1 and CDR2: KGHSH and LQKENI. Germline trimming cut 1 base from V and 9 bases from J; bases unmatched to any gene: 7. The CDR3 loop spans 16 amino acids. The CDR3 DNA is TGTGCCAGCTCACCACGTCTAGCGGGAGGGCCAACTGAGCAGTTCTTC. Its translation is CASSPRLAGGPTEQFF.

In DNA form, the CDR3 reads TGCAGCGTTGATACCTTCCTGGGAGGGGGGGCTAACTATGGCTACACCTTC. It yields the protein CSVDTFLGGGANYGYTF. The rearrangement links TRBV29-1 to TRBJ1-2, with TRBD1 as a possible D gene (6 bases). Germline V gene sequence: CDR1 SQVTM, CDR2 ANQGSEA. Trimming removed 3 bases from V and 0 bases from J, with 20 bases in between. The CDR3 has 17 residues.

This chain links TRBV6-5 with TRBJ1-2; 10 bases agree with TRBD1. Germline V lookup: CDR1 MNHEY, CDR2 SVGAGI. V lost 6 bases and J lost 8; bases outside the gene matches: 6. The CDR3 is 13 amino acids. The chain's CDR3 is CASRNWDRGGYTF. CDR3 coding DNA: TGTGCCAGCAGGAACTGGGACAGGGGCGGCTACACCTTC.

This clone has only a few counts. The J gene is TRBJ2-7, the V gene TRBV28, with a weak D call TRBD1 (5 bases). Germline CDR1 MDHEN, CDR2 SYDVKM. The V end lost 7 bases, the J end lost 2 bases, and 15 bases lay between the germline ends. This CDR3 has 14 residues. This CDR3 is CASTTEDTPYEQYF. DNA for the CDR3: TGTGCCAGCACGACCGAGGACACTCCCTACGAGCAGTACTTC.

The chain couples TRBV6-6 to TRBJ1-1; D is uncertain. The V end was cut by 6 bases, the J end by 3 bases, with 8 bases between. This CDR3 is 12 amino acids long. The germline V gene has CDR1 MNHNY and CDR2 SVGAGI (reference sequence). The CDR3 reads CASSPSDTEAFF. CDR3 nucleotide sequence: TGTGCCAGCAGCCCATCGGACACTGAAGCTTTCTTT.

The rearrangement joins TRBV6-5 to TRBJ2-7, with 8 bases lining up with TRBD1. V dropped 5 bases and J dropped 3; count of bases not matched to a gene: 6. In germline, CDR1 is MNHEY, CDR2 SVGAGI. The CDR3 covers 14 residues. The CDR3 spells CASSHPGQDYEQYF. The DNA for the CDR3 is TGTGCCAGCAGTCACCCGGGACAGGACTACGAGCAGTACTTC.

The sample holds a few counts of this clone. The chain couples TRBV18 to TRBJ1-5, with TRBD1 identical over 8 bases. Germline CDR1 reads KGHSH; CDR2 reads LQKENI. The CDR3 spans 15 residues. With 3 bases clipped from V and 0 bases from J, the junction kept 1 base outside the gene matches. The CDR3 DNA sequence: TGTGCCAGCTCACCGGGACAGGATAGCAATCAGCCCCAGCATTTT. Residues: CASSPGQDSNQPQHF.

The chain links TRBV4-1 to TRBJ1-1, with D unresolved. V was pared by 0 bases and J by 4 bases, with 12 bases between. This CDR3 region has 15 residues. The germline V gene encodes CDR1 MGHRA and CDR2 YSYEKL. The CDR3 reads CASSQEVGLSTEAFF. Here the CDR3 DNA reads TGCGCCAGCAGCCAAGAAGTTGGTTTGAGCACTGAAGCTTTCTTT.

The V gene is TRBV10-3, the J gene TRBJ2-3, with 8 bases that match TRBD2. V shed 3 bases and J 8 bases; nucleotides not matched to a gene: 16. The CDR3 runs 17 residues. The germline gives CDR1 ENHRY, CDR2 SYGVKD. DNA of the CDR3: TGTGCCATCAGTGATAAGACTAGCGCCCCAGGGATGGGTACGCAGTATTTT. It yields the protein CAISDKTSAPGMGTQYF.

V is TRBV5-1 and J is TRBJ1-6; maybe TRBD1 (5 bases). The length of the CDR3 is 15 residues. From germline, CDR1 is SGHRS and CDR2 YFSETQ. V was shortened by 0 bases and J by 9 bases, with 13 bases between the two germline ends. The CDR3 DNA follows: TGCGCCAGCAGCTTGGAGTGGGGGGTAGGTTCACCCCTCCACTTT. Protein sequence: CASSLEWGVGSPLHF.

The rearrangement links TRBV30 to TRBJ2-7; D unclear. V gave up 3 bases and J gave up 3 bases, with 9 bases separating them. The CDR3 is made up of 12 amino acids. Germline assignment: CDR1 GTSNPN and CDR2 SVGIG (reference sequence). This CDR3 is CAWSQDSYEQYF. As DNA, the CDR3 is TGTGCCTGGAGCCAGGATAGCTACGAGCAGTACTTC.

This clone was seen more than once but under ten times. The CDR3 coding sequence is TGTGCCAGCAGCCAAGGACATACGAACACTGAAGCTTTCTTT. As protein: CASSQGHTNTEAFF. This chain joins TRBV4-2 and TRBJ1-1; no clear D gene. This CDR3 contains 14 residues. The V and J ends lost 1 base and 1 base respectively, with 7 bases between them. Per germline, CDR1 LGHNA and CDR2 YNFKEQ.

The J gene is TRBJ2-1, the V gene TRBV19; TRBD1 is a possible D gene (6 bases). Per germline, CDR1 LNHDA and CDR2 SQIVND (reference sequence). This CDR3 has 13 residues. The germline V and J ends were trimmed by 4 bases and 7 bases, with 11 bases remaining between them. In DNA form, the CDR3 reads TGTGCCAGTAGTACCAAAGACAGGAATGAGCAGTTCTTC. Translation: CASSTKDRNEQFF.